The entry below describes one T cell receptor (beta chain). This clonotype appeared many times. No antigen is known for it. One base away there is no much larger clone; base qualities are not given. For CDR1 and CDR2, the germline V gene lists SGHRS and YFSETQ. Its CDR3 holds 15 amino acids, cysteine through phenylalanine. CDR3 DNA is the only sequence kept; it has 45 bases, read in frame from the first base. For this chain, trimming is 5 bases at the V end and 3 bases at the J end, and the number of junction bases without a gene match is 5. In the ophthalmopathy patients, disease was moderately to severely active, with a Clinical Activity Score of 3 or more, a NOSPECS grade of 4 or more, and a duration of less than 3 months. Any patient with an uncontrolled infection, another autoimmune disease, pregnancy or lactation was excluded. Diagnoses were based on clinical symptoms, serum thyroxine and TRAb, thyroid ultrasound and orbital computed tomography. Ficoll-Paque density gradient centrifugation was used to isolate PBMCs from about 9.4 ml of fresh peripheral blood. Trizol reagent was used to extract total RNA, and RNA quality was then checked on an Agilent 2100 Bioanalyzer.

The TCR beta CDR3 regions were amplified from RNA transcripts. For the first round of RT-PCR on the TCR CDR3, the HTBI primer set was used together with the Qiagen OneStep RT-PCR kit. The libraries were constructed in a second round of multiplex PCR and then size-selected and purified. Paired-end sequencing of the libraries was performed with 100 bp reads on an Illumina HiSeq2000. In the paper's pipeline: SOAPnuke was used to process the raw data, with reads discarded if the reads contained adapters or uncalled bases, had a mean Phred below 15, or lacked an exact constant-primer or identifier match. High-quality paired reads were merged with COPE v1.2.5, and unique nucleotide sequences were defined as clonotypes. Clonotypes were aligned to IMGT TRBV, TRBD and TRBJ reference segments using MiTCR v1.1. The analysis included only V-J combinations with a frequency above 0.0001, which together covered 98% to 99.2% of the repertoires. The TCS score was defined as F50 (clonal expansion) divided by E x V (chaos), with BLOSUM62-based TCRdist calculated between CDR3 peptides within each V-J. Welch's t-statistics and random forest reduced roughly 540 V-J features to 10 to 15, which were used in a naive Bayes classifier (R e1071). TCRdb redid the processing of the public reads, applying fastp at Q25 and MiXCR, and retained in-frame beta chains. Each entry is one CDR3 protein sequence, shown with its most common DNA and genes. The V and J calls follow TCRdb's processing rather than the paper's. The sample includes fewer than 250,000 distinct CDR3 sequences, with 15% to 20% observed a single time. 28% of the sample belongs to the ten largest clones.

These data belong to a study of T cells in Graves' hyperthyroidism and ophthalmopathy (dated by TCRdb to the late 2010s). In terms of the full investigation: Peripheral blood was sampled at the time of initial diagnosis, prior to any treatment. A discovery cohort of around 100 patients, approximately 45 with Graves' ophthalmopathy and about 58 with stable Graves' hyperthyroidism, was used to find distinguishing TCR V-J signatures. In six Graves' hyperthyroidism patients, the study also compared T-cell repertoires from thyroid tissue with T-cell repertoires from blood. After blood sampling, hyperthyroidism patients were treated with methimazole at a starting dose of 30 mg daily, and ophthalmopathy patients were treated with high-dose intravenous methylprednisolone. Whether ophthalmopathy could be predicted prospectively was tested in an independent validation cohort made up of 18 to 20 hyperthyroidism patients plus 17 patients who later progressed to ophthalmopathy. The 75 to 100 discovery patients were randomly split 7:3 into training and test sets. The paper reports TCR Vbeta CDR3 sequencing of 140 or so peripheral blood samples: 40 to 45 ophthalmopathy, under 85 hyperthyroidism and 17 progressor patients.

On the study overall, not on this receptor specifically: During validation, the model predicted progression to ophthalmopathy a median of about 5.9 months ahead of onset, with almost 71% sensitivity and 72% to 80% specificity. Most expanded thyroid clonotypes (frequency above 0.001) were also found in blood, which suggests that blood repertoires may mirror thyroid immune responses. No statistical method was used to set the sample size in advance, and investigators knew the group allocation. A 13 V-J signature model separated ophthalmopathy from stable hyperthyroidism, with approximately 87% sensitivity and 81% to 82% specificity in cross-validation and 80%/75% in testing.

Material: blood. The sequence came from a woman younger than 30 with Graves' ophthalmopathy. The chain was built from TRBV5-1 and TRBJ2-3; a stretch of 11 junction bases matches TRBD2. The bases are TGCGCCAGCAGTTCCCCTAGCGGGGGGACAGATACGCAGTATTTT. Protein translation: CASSSPSGGTDTQYF. The full variable domain, completed from the reference TRBV5-1 and TRBJ2-3 proteins outside the CDR3, reads KAGVTQTPRYLIKTRGQQVTLSCSPISGHRSVSWYQQTPGQGLQFLFEYFSETQRNKGNFPGRFSGRQFSNSRSEMNVSTLELGDSALYLCASSSPSGGTDTQYFGPGTRLTVL.